This T cell receptor (beta chain) was captured by sequencing in a study of blood T cell repertoires in COVID-19. Study-wide context: PBMCs, B-cell-depleted T cells, or T cells were the source of the cDNA or gDNA that made up the material.

Assay: immunoSEQ multiplex PCR; the TCRdb copy retains only in-frame clones and omits some. Among 60,000 to 80,000 clones, roughly 80% were seen once, and the ten largest hold 3.5% to 4%. The sequenced sample consisted of PBMCs or T cells enriched from blood (not recorded which). The TCR sequence derives from a woman aged 40 to 49 with acute COVID-19.

The CDR3 DNA follows: TGTGCCAGCAGCCTTCGAAGGGGGAAACTGTTTTTT. It is translated as CASSLRRGKLFF. The chain joins TRBV21-1 to TRBJ1-4; the table's D call, TRBD1, has no DNA check behind it. TRBV21-1 counts as a pseudogene. The CDR3 extends over 12 amino acids.